A selection of T cell receptor beta chains follows, all from one sample in a study of breast tumors, draining lymph nodes, adjacent tissues. From the multiplex PCR reads, TCRdb called clonotypes with MiXCR, one entry per CDR3 protein. The sample comprises 30,000 to 40,000 distinct CDR3 sequences, approximately 63% of which are singletons, and 18% rests with the top ten. Sequences were obtained from breast tumor tissue. The receptors were sampled from a female donor with breast cancer. Some clones in this sample may be carry-over from other donors' samples. Each CDR3 is given with its conserved first and last residue. D genes are given only for firm matches. Only some rows state a clone size, as once, few, many or a class for expanded clones.

14	-	TRBJ2-7	TRBV6-4	TRBD2	CASSHLAGGHEQYF	TGTGCCAGCAGTCACCTAGCGGGAGGCCACGAGCAGTACTTC
12	-	TRBJ1-2	TRBV12-3/TRBV12-4	-	CASSLGAHGYTF	TGTGCCAGCAGTTTAGGGGCGCATGGCTACACCTTC
14	-	TRBJ1-4	TRBV7-2	-	CASSLVAGKEKLFF	TGTGCCAGCAGCTTAGTTGCAGGGAAGGAAAAACTGTTTTTT
15	many	TRBJ1-1	TRBV6-1	-	CASSEWGGSNTEAFF	TGTGCCAGCAGTGAATGGGGGGGCTCGAACACTGAAGCTTTCTTT
15	-	TRBJ2-7	TRBV10-3	-	CAISGLATSYYEQYF	TGTGCCATCAGTGGGCTAGCGACCTCCTACTACGAGCAGTACTTC
14	-	TRBJ1-2	TRBV4-1	-	CASRRQGAREGYTF	TGCGCCAGCAGGCGCCAAGGGGCCCGGGAAGGCTACACCTTC
15	-	TRBJ2-5	TRBV11-2	-	CASTHGQHYQETQYF	TGTGCCAGCACCCACGGGCAGCACTACCAAGAGACCCAGTACTTC
17	-	TRBJ1-5	TRBV19	TRBD1	CASSAKSGTASNQPQHF	TGTGCCAGTAGTGCCAAATCCGGGACAGCCAGCAATCAGCCCCAGCATTTT
14	medium-sized	TRBJ2-7	TRBV20-1	-	CSANPGGSSYEQYF	TGCAGTGCCAACCCCGGGGGTAGCTCCTACGAGCAGTACTTC
13	-	TRBJ2-7	TRBV2	-	CASSSQGSYEQYF	TGTGCCAGCAGTTCACAGGGCTCCTACGAGCAGTACTTC
12	-	TRBJ2-1	TRBV5-1	TRBD1	CASRQGAREQFF	TGCGCCAGTAGACAGGGGGCACGTGAGCAGTTCTTC
12	-	TRBJ2-7	TRBV6-5	-	CASRASSGEQYF	TGTGCCAGCAGGGCCTCGTCGGGCGAGCAGTACTTC
15	-	TRBJ2-1	TRBV7-9	-	CVSSAGIGGRNEQFF	TGTGTCAGCAGCGCCGGGATAGGGGGTAGGAATGAGCAGTTCTTC
13	-	TRBJ2-7	TRBV7-9	-	CSSSLVGSYEQYF	TGTTCCAGCAGCTTAGTAGGCAGCTACGAGCAGTACTTC
13	-	TRBJ1-3	TRBV6-5	TRBD1	CASSSNRGNTIYF	TGTGCCAGCAGTTCGAACAGGGGTAACACCATATATTTT
14	-	TRBJ2-5	TRBV7-9	-	CASSPNRIEETQYF	TGTGCCAGCAGCCCTAACCGAATCGAAGAGACCCAGTACTTC
15	-	TRBJ1-2	TRBV24-1	TRBD1	CATSDPWTGSGGYTF	TGTGCCACCAGTGATCCTTGGACAGGCTCGGGGGGCTACACCTTC
16	-	TRBJ1-5	TRBV19	TRBD1	CASSFLGQGPNQPQHF	TGTGCCAGTAGTTTCCTAGGACAGGGCCCTAATCAGCCCCAGCATTTT
14	-	TRBJ2-5	TRBV3-1	-	CASSLRRSQETQYF	TGTGCCAGCAGCCTGCGACGTAGCCAAGAGACCCAGTACTTC
16	few	TRBJ2-2	TRBV2	TRBD2	CASSESLAGNTGELFF	TGTGCCAGCAGTGAATCCCTAGCGGGAAACACCGGGGAGCTGTTTTTT
12	-	TRBJ2-7	TRBV2	TRBD1	CATRQGAYEQYF	TGTGCCACCAGGCAGGGGGCCTACGAGCAGTACTTC
16	-	TRBJ2-1	TRBV24-1	TRBD2	CATSPSGTPRGGEQFF	TGTGCCACCAGTCCATCCGGGACTCCCCGGGGGGGTGAGCAGTTCTTC
15	-	TRBJ2-7	TRBV5-1	-	CASRSWTALPYEQYF	TGCGCCAGCCGCTCTTGGACAGCCCTTCCCTACGAGCAGTACTTC